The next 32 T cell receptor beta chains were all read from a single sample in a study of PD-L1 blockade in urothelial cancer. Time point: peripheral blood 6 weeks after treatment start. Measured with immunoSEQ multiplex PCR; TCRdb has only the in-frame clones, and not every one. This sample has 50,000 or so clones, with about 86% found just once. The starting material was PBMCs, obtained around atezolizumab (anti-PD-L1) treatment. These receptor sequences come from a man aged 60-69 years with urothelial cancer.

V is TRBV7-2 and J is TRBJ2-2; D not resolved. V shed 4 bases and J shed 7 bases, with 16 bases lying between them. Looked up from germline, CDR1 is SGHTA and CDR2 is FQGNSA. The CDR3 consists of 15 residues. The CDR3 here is CASSYSRSFGGELFF. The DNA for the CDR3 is TGTGCCAGCAGCTACTCTCGATCCTTCGGCGGGGAGCTGTTTTTT.

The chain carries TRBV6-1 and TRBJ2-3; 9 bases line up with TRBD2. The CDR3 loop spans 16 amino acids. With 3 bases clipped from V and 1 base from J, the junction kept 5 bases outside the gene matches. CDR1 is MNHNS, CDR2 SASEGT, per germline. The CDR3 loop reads CASSEGSGGGTDTQYF. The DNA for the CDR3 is TGTGCCAGCAGTGAGGGTAGCGGGGGCGGCACAGATACGCAGTATTTT.

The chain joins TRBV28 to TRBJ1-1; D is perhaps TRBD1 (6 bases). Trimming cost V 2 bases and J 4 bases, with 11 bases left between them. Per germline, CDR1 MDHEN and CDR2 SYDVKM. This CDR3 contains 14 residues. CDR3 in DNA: TGTGCCAGCAGTTTACGGGGGGCGACCACTGAAGCTTTCTTT. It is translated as CASSLRGATTEAFF.

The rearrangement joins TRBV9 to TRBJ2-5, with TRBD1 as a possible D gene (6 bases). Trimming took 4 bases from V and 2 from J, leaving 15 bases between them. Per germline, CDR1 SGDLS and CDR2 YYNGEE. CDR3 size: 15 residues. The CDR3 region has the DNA TGTGCCAGCAGCCCCTACCAGGGACAACAAGAGACCCAGTACTTC. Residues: CASSPYQGQQETQYF. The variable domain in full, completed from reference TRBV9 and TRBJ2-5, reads DSGVTQTPKHLITATGQRVTLRCSPRSGDLSVYWYQQSLDQGLQFLIQYYNGEERAKGNILERFSAQQFPDLHSELNLSSLELGDSALYFCASSPYQGQQETQYFGPGTRLLVL.

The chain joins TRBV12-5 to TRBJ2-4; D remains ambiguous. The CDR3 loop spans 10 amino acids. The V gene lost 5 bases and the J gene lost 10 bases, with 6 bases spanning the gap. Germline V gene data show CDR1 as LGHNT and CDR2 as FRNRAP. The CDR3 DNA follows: TGTGCTAGTGGTGTCCCAATTCAGTACTTC. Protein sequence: CASGVPIQYF.

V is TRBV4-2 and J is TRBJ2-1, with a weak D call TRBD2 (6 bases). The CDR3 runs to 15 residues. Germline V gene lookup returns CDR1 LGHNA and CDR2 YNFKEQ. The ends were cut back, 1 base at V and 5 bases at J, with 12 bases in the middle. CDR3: CASSQGRGVDNEQFF. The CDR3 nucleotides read TGTGCCAGCAGCCAAGGCCGCGGGGTGGACAATGAGCAGTTCTTC.

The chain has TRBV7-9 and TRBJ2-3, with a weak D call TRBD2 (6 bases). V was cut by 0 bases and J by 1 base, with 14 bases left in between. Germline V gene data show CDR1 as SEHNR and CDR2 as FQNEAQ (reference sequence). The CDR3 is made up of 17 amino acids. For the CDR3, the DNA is TGTGCCAGCAGCTTAGCGAGAGAATCGGGGGGCACAGATACGCAGTATTTT. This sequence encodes CASSLARESGGTDTQYF.

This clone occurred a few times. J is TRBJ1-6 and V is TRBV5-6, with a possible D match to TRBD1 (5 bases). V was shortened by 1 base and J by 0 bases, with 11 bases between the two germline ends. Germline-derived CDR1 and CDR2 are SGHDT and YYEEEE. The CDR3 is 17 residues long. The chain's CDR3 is CASSLIGRGSYNSPLHF. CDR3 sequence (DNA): TGTGCCAGCAGCTTGATCGGTAGGGGCTCCTATAATTCACCCCTCCACTTT. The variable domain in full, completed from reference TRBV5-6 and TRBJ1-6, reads DAGVTQSPTHLIKTRGQQVTLRCSPKSGHDTVSWYQQALGQGPQFIFQYYEEEERQRGNFPDRFSGHQFPNYSSELNVNALLLGDSALYLCASSLIGRGSYNSPLHFGNGTRLTVT.

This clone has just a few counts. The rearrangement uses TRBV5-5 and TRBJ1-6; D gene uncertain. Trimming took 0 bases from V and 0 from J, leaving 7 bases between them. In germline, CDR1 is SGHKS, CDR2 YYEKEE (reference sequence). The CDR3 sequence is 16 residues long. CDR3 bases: TGTGCCAGCAGCTTGGTGGTCAGCTCCTATAATTCACCCCTCCACTTT. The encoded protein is CASSLVVSSYNSPLHF.

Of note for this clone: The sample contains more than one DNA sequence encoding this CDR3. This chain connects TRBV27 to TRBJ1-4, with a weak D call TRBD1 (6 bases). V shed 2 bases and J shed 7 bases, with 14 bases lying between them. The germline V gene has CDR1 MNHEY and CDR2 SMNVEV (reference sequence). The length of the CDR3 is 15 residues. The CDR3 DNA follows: TGTGCCAGCAGTTTACGGCCAGGGGTCGGTGAAAAACTGTTTTTT. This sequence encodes CASSLRPGVGEKLFF.

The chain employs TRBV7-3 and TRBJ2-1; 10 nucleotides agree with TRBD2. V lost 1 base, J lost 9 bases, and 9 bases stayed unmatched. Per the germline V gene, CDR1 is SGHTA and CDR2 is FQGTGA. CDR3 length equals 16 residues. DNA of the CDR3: TGTGCCAGCAGCTTAATAGCGGGGGGCTTACTTGGTGAGCAGTTCTTC. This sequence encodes CASSLIAGGLLGEQFF. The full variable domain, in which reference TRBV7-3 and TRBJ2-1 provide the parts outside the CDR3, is GAGVSQTPSNKVTEKGKYVELRCDPISGHTALYWYRQSLGQGPEFLIYFQGTGAADDSGLPNDRFFAVRPEGSVSTLKIQRTERGDSAVYLCASSLIAGGLLGEQFFGPGTRLTVL.

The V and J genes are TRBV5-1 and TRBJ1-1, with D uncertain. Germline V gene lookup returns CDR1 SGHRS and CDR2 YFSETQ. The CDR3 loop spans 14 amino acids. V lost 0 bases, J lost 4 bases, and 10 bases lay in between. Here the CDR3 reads CASSLDGKLTEAFF. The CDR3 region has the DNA TGCGCCAGCAGCTTGGACGGGAAGCTCACTGAAGCTTTCTTT. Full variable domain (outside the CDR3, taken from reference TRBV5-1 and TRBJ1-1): KAGVTQTPRYLIKTRGQQVTLSCSPISGHRSVSWYQQTPGQGLQFLFEYFSETQRNKGNFPGRFSGRQFSNSRSEMNVSTLELGDSALYLCASSLDGKLTEAFFGQGTRLTVV.

The CDR3, as DNA: TGTGCCAGCAGTGAAGATCGAGGGAACACTGAAGCTTTCTTT. The encoded protein is CASSEDRGNTEAFF. The V gene is TRBV6-1, the J gene TRBJ1-1; D ambiguous. The V and J ends lost 1 base and 1 base respectively, with 7 bases between them. CDR1 is MNHNS, CDR2 SASEGT, per germline. The CDR3 is 14 residues long.

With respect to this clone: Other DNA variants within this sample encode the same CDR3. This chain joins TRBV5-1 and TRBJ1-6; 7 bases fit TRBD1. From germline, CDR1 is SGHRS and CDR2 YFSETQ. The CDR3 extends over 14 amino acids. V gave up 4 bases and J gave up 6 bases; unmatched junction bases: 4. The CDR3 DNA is TGCGCCAGCAGCCCGGGACAGAGTAATTCACCCCTCCACTTT. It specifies CASSPGQSNSPLHF. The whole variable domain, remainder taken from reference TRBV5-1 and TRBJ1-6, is KAGVTQTPRYLIKTRGQQVTLSCSPISGHRSVSWYQQTPGQGLQFLFEYFSETQRNKGNFPGRFSGRQFSNSRSEMNVSTLELGDSALYLCASSPGQSNSPLHFGNGTRLTVT.

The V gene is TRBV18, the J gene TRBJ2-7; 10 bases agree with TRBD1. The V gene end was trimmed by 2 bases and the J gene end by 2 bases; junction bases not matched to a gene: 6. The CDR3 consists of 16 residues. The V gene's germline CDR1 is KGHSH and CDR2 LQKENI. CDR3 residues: CASSPIGGTGAYEQYF. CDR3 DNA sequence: TGTGCCAGCTCACCAATAGGGGGGACAGGGGCCTACGAGCAGTACTTC.

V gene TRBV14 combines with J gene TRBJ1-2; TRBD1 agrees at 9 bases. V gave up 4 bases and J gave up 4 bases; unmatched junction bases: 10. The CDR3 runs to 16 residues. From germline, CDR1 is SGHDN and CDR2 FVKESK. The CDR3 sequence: CASSLTGTGFFYGYTF. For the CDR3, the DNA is TGTGCCAGCAGCCTAACCGGGACAGGGTTTTTCTATGGCTACACCTTC.

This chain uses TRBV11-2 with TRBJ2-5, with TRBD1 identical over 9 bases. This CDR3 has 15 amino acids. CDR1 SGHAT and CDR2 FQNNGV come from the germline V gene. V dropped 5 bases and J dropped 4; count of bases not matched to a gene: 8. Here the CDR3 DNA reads TGTGCCAGCAGCCCCGACAGGGGGTATCGAGAGACCCAGTACTTC. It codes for CASSPDRGYRETQYF.

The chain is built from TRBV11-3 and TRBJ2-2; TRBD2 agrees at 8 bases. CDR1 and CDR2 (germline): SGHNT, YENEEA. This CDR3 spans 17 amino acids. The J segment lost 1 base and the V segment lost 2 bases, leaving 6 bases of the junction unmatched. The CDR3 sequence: CASSLSGGLGNTGELFF. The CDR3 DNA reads TGTGCCAGCAGCTTATCTGGGGGACTAGGGAACACCGGGGAGCTGTTTTTT.

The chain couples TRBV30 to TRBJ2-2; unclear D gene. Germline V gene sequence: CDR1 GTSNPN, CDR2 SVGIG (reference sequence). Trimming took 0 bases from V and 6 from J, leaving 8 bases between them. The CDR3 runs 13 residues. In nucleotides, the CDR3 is TGTGCCTGGAGTGTACAAGTCTCCGGGGAGCTGTTTTTT. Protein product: CAWSVQVSGELFF. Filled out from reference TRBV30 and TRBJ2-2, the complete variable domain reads SQTIHQWPATLVQPVGSPLSLECTVEGTSNPNLYWYRQAAGRGLQLLFYSVGIGQISSEVPQNLSASRPQDRQFILSSKKLLLSDSGFYLCAWSVQVSGELFFGEGSRLTVL.

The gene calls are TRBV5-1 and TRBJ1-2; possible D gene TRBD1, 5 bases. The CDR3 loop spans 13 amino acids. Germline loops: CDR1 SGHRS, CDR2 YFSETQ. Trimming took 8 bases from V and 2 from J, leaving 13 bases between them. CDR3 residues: CARPCRVNYGYTF. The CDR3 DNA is TGCGCCAGGCCTTGCAGGGTCAACTATGGCTACACCTTC.

CDR3 DNA sequence: TGTGCCAGCAGCTTAGGAAGAGAGCCAGATACGCAGTATTTT. Translating gives CASSLGREPDTQYF. The rearrangement joins TRBV7-8 to TRBJ2-3; D not resolved. Per the germline V gene, CDR1 is SGHVS and CDR2 is FQNEAQ. The CDR3 has 14 residues. The V end was cut by 1 base, the J end by 4 bases, with 9 bases between.

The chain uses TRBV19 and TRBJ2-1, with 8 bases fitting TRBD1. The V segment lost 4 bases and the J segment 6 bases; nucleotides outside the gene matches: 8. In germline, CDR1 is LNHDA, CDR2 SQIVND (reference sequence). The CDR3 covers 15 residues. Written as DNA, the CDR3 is TGTGCCAGTAGTACGCGACAGGGGAGAAGCAATGAGCAGTTCTTC. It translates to CASSTRQGRSNEQFF. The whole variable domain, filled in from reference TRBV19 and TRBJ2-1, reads DGGITQSPKYLFRKEGQNVTLSCEQNLNHDAMYWYRQDPGQGLRLIYYSQIVNDFQKGDIAEGYSVSREKKESFPLTVTSAQKNPTAFYLCASSTRQGRSNEQFFGPGTRLTVL.

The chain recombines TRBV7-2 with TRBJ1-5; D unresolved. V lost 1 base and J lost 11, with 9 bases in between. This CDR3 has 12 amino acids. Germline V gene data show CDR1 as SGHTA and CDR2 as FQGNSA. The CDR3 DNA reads TGTGCCAGCAGCTTAGGGGAGGGTTCCCAGCATTTT. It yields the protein CASSLGEGSQHF.

The CDR3 protein is CASSARLAVSYEQYF. The CDR3 DNA follows: TGTGCCAGCAGCGCACGACTAGCGGTAAGCTACGAGCAGTACTTC. The rearrangement uses TRBV5-6 and TRBJ2-7; TRBD2 matches at 9 bases. The CDR3 runs to 15 residues. After removal of 4 bases from V and 3 bases from J, the junction contained 8 bases not matched to a gene. Germline V gives CDR1 SGHDT, CDR2 YYEEEE.

CDR3: CASSIRAQDQPQHF. DNA of the CDR3: TGTGCCAGCAGTATCAGGGCGCAGGATCAGCCCCAGCATTTT. This chain joins TRBV6-1 and TRBJ1-5; perhaps TRBD1 as D (5 bases). V was shortened by 5 bases and J by 5 bases, with 13 bases between the two germline ends. The CDR3 runs 14 residues. Per the germline V gene, CDR1 is MNHNS and CDR2 is SASEGT.

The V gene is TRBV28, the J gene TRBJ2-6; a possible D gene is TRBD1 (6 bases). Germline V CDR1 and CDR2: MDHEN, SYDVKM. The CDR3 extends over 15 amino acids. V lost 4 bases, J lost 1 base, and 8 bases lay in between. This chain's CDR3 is CASSSTGSGANVLTF. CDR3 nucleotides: TGTGCCAGCAGTTCCACAGGGTCTGGGGCCAACGTCCTGACTTTC.

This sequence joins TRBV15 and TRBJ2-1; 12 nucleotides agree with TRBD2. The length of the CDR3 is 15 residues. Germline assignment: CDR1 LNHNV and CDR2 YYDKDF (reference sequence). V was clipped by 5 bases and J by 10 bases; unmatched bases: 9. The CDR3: CATSSRPLAGGEQFF. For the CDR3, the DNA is TGTGCCACCAGCTCCCGCCCGCTAGCGGGGGGGGAGCAGTTCTTC.

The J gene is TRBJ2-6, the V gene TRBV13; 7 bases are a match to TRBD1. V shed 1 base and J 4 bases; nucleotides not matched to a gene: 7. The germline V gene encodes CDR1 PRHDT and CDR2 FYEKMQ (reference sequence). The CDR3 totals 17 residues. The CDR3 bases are TGTGCCAGCAGCTTAGTAGAGGGGGCTGCAGGGGCCAACGTCCTGACTTTC. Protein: CASSLVEGAAGANVLTF.

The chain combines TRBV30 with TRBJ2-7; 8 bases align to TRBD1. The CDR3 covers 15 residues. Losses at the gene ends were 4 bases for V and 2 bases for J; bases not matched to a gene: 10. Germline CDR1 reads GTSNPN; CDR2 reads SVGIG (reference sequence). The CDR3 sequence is CAWTIQGDPTYEQYF. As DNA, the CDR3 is TGTGCCTGGACCATACAGGGGGACCCTACCTACGAGCAGTACTTC.

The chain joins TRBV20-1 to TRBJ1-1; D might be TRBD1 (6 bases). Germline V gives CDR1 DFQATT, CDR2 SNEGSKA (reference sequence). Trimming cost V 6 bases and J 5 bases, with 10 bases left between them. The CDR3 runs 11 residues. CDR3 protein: CSAQRGTEAFF. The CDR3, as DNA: TGCAGTGCACAGAGGGGGACTGAAGCTTTCTTT.

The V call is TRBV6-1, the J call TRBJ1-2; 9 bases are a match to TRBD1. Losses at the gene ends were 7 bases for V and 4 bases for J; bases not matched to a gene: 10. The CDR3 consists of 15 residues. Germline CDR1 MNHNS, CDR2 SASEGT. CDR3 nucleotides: TGTGCCAGCAAATTGGACAGGGGATCGGGCTATGGCTACACCTTC. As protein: CASKLDRGSGYGYTF.

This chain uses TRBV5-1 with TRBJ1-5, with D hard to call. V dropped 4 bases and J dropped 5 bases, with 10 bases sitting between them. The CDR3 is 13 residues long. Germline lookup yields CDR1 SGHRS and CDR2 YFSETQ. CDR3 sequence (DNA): TGCGCCAGCAGCCCCACCCCAGATCAGCCCCAGCATTTT. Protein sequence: CASSPTPDQPQHF. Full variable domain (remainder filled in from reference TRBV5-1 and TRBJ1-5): KAGVTQTPRYLIKTRGQQVTLSCSPISGHRSVSWYQQTPGQGLQFLFEYFSETQRNKGNFPGRFSGRQFSNSRSEMNVSTLELGDSALYLCASSPTPDQPQHFGDGTRLSIL.